The 32 T cell receptor beta chains given below trace back to one sample, sequenced in a study of blood T cells in healthy people across ages. For the second PCR, which ran for about 6 to 11 cycles, a sample-barcoded 5' primer and a J-beta primer mix were used. TCRdb re-called the 5' RACE reads through MiXCR, storing one row per CDR3 protein. The table has 550,000 to 750,000 distinct CDR3 sequences, under 25% seen once. Sequencing used blood. The receptors derive from a man in his 70s in good health.

This chain connects TRBV11-2 to TRBJ2-1, with a weak D call TRBD1 (5 bases). The germline V and J ends were trimmed by 5 bases and 1 base, with 18 bases remaining between them. Germline lookup yields CDR1 SGHAT and CDR2 FQNNGV. The CDR3 is made up of 17 amino acids. The CDR3 region is CASSIALGRRSYNEQFF. Here the CDR3 DNA reads TGTGCCAGCAGCATAGCTTTGGGGCGGAGATCCTACAATGAGCAGTTCTTC.

This clonotype was counted many times. V gene TRBV5-1 combines with J gene TRBJ2-5, with D unresolved. Trimming removed 5 bases from V and 2 bases from J, with 7 bases in between. CDR1 and CDR2 (germline): SGHRS, YFSETQ. The CDR3 consists of 12 residues. The CDR3 is CASRGLQETQYF. CDR3 coding DNA: TGCGCCAGCAGGGGCCTTCAAGAGACCCAGTACTTC.

Here the CDR3 reads CAWRTGPSEKLFF. In DNA form, the CDR3 reads TGTGCCTGGAGGACTGGCCCCTCTGAAAAACTGTTTTTT. The rearrangement links TRBV30 to TRBJ1-4, with unresolved D. Between the trimmed V and J ends, which lost 3 bases and 7 bases, there was a span of 12 bases. From germline, CDR1 is GTSNPN and CDR2 SVGIG (reference sequence). This CDR3 has 13 residues. The full variable domain, its missing parts supplied by reference TRBV30 and TRBJ1-4, is SQTIHQWPATLVQPVGSPLSLECTVEGTSNPNLYWYRQAAGRGLQLLFYSVGIGQISSEVPQNLSASRPQDRQFILSSKKLLLSDSGFYLCAWRTGPSEKLFFGSGTQLSVL.

This clonotype was seen a handful of times. The chain employs TRBV20-1 and TRBJ2-7, with TRBD2 identical over 7 bases. The length of the CDR3 is 12 residues. Losses at the gene ends were 0 bases for V and 4 bases for J; bases not matched to a gene: 0. From germline, CDR1 is DFQATT and CDR2 SNEGSKA (reference sequence). CDR3 bases: TGCAGTGCTAGAGAGCGGGAGTACGAGCAGTACTTC. Amino acid sequence: CSAREREYEQYF.

V gene TRBV7-8 combines with J gene TRBJ2-3; either TRBD1 or TRBD2 may supply D (6 bases each). The CDR3 loop spans 16 amino acids. V lost 0 bases, J lost 4 bases, and 14 bases lay in between. The germline V gene has CDR1 SGHVS and CDR2 FQNEAQ. This CDR3 is CASSLAWGASPDTQYF. The CDR3 coding sequence is TGTGCCAGCAGCTTAGCATGGGGGGCAAGCCCAGATACGCAGTATTTT.

This clonotype was seen a few times. The chain joins TRBV10-1 to TRBJ2-1, with TRBD2 identical over 10 bases. The V gene's germline CDR1 is WNHNN and CDR2 SYGVQD (reference sequence). Trimming removed 2 bases from V and 1 base from J; junction bases left unmatched: 2. The CDR3 loop spans 16 amino acids. CDR3 DNA sequence: TGCGCCAGCAGTGAGGCTAGCGGGAGATCCTACAATGAGCAGTTCTTC. Translated, it gives CASSEASGRSYNEQFF.

This clonotype has ten or more counts. This rearrangement joins TRBV28 to TRBJ2-3; D is ambiguous. This CDR3 has 11 residues. CDR1 is MDHEN and CDR2 is SYDVKM in the germline V gene. V lost 6 bases to trimming and J lost 5 bases, with 6 bases between them. CDR3 in DNA: TGTGCCAGCAGCCGCCAAGATACGCAGTATTTT. Translated, it gives CASSRQDTQYF.

In its sample, this clonotype was seen a few times. The rearrangement uses TRBV20-1 and TRBJ2-3; D is perhaps TRBD1 or TRBD2 (5 bases each). CDR3 size: 15 residues. Deletions cut 1 base from V and 6 bases from J, with 17 bases between. Germline V CDR1 and CDR2: DFQATT, SNEGSKA (reference sequence). CDR3 nucleotides: TGCAGTGCTAGAGCTCAACCGGGACCGGGGGATACGCAGTATTTT. This gives the protein CSARAQPGPGDTQYF.

V and J are TRBV29-1 and TRBJ1-3; D remains unclear. Trimming removed 0 bases from V and 4 bases from J, with 4 bases in between. The CDR3 totals 12 residues. Germline lookup yields CDR1 SQVTM and CDR2 ANQGSEA. This CDR3 reads CSVEEQGNTIYF. The CDR3 nucleotides are TGCAGCGTTGAAGAACAGGGAAACACCATATATTTT.

The V gene is TRBV19, the J gene TRBJ1-2, with D perhaps matching TRBD1 (6 bases). The CDR3 is 17 amino acids. Trimming left V 2 bases short and J 7 bases short, with 23 bases between. Per the germline V gene, CDR1 is LNHDA and CDR2 is SQIVND (reference sequence). The CDR3 DNA follows: TGTGCCAGTAGTATATCTGGGGTACAGGGAGGTGGAACTGGCTACACCTTC. This translates into CASSISGVQGGGTGYTF.

This chain uses TRBV20-1 with TRBJ2-3; 7 bases align to TRBD2. V shed 0 bases, J shed 6 bases, and the junction held 6 bases outside the gene matches. The CDR3 runs to 14 residues. Looked up from germline, CDR1 is DFQATT and CDR2 is SNEGSKA (reference sequence). CDR3 in DNA: TGCAGTGCTAGAGATGGCGGGAGTGCCGATACGCAGTATTTT. It specifies CSARDGGSADTQYF.

The chain has TRBV28 and TRBJ2-6, with 8 nucleotides matching TRBD1. With V trimmed by 5 bases and J by 1 base, 7 bases remained unmatched. The germline gives CDR1 MDHEN, CDR2 SYDVKM. The CDR3 runs 17 residues. CDR3 sequence: CASSPLGQGSGANVLTF. The CDR3 bases are TGTGCCAGCAGTCCGCTCGGACAGGGATCTGGGGCCAACGTCCTGACTTTC.

This clonotype showed up just a few times. V gene TRBV18 combines with J gene TRBJ1-6, with a weak D call TRBD1 (6 bases). V lost 3 bases and J lost 10, with 16 bases in between. Germline assignment: CDR1 KGHSH and CDR2 LQKENI. The CDR3 runs to 15 residues. In DNA form, the CDR3 reads TGTGCCAGCTCACCGCCCAGGACAGAGGCATCACCCCTCCACTTT. It encodes CASSPPRTEASPLHF.

The chain carries TRBV12-3 or TRBV12-4 and TRBJ1-1; TRBD1 aligns across 7 bases. V dropped 7 bases and J dropped 3; count of bases not matched to a gene: 8. The CDR3 consists of 14 residues. The CDR3 DNA reads as TGTGCCAGCATCACACAGGGGAGAGACACTGAAGCTTTCTTT. This codes for CASITQGRDTEAFF.

This clonotype has more than one count but fewer than ten. The chain joins TRBV3-1 to TRBJ1-1, with TRBD1 as a possible D gene (6 bases). The CDR3 loop spans 15 amino acids. V was pared by 0 bases and J by 5 bases, with 13 bases between. Germline V gene data show CDR1 as LGHDT and CDR2 as YNNKEL (reference sequence). The DNA for the CDR3 is TGTGCCAGCAGCCAAGAACAGGGTTTGCAGACTGAAGCTTTCTTT. Its protein is CASSQEQGLQTEAFF.

This chain connects TRBV4-1 to TRBJ2-7; D not certain. CDR1 is MGHRA, CDR2 YSYEKL, per germline. CDR3 length: 15 amino acids. The V and J ends lost 1 base and 2 bases respectively, with 12 bases between them. The CDR3 spells CASSQGGGSPYEQYF. The CDR3 DNA reads TGCGCCAGCAGCCAAGGTGGTGGTTCCCCCTACGAGCAGTACTTC.

This clonotype was seen at least ten times. This sequence joins TRBV28 and TRBJ2-5, with D possibly TRBD1 on 8 matching bases. Looked up from germline, CDR1 is MDHEN and CDR2 is SYDVKM. V was clipped by 5 bases and J by 4 bases, with 14 bases between them. CDR3 length: 14 residues. The CDR3 DNA follows: TGTGCCAGCAGTCGCACAGGGGGGGTAGAGACCCAGTACTTC. Protein sequence: CASSRTGGVETQYF.

This chain links TRBV3-1 with TRBJ2-7; maybe TRBD1 (6 bases). Trimming removed 1 base from V and 3 bases from J, with 7 bases in between. The CDR3 extends over 13 amino acids. The germline CDR1 and CDR2 sequences are LGHDT and YNNKEL (reference sequence). This chain's CDR3 is CASSQGTDYEQYF. CDR3 sequence (DNA): TGTGCCAGCAGCCAAGGGACAGACTACGAGCAGTACTTC.

Only a few counts were recorded for this clonotype. The gene calls are TRBV6-4 and TRBJ2-1, with TRBD2 matching 7 bases. The germline V gene encodes CDR1 MRHNA and CDR2 SNTAGT. The CDR3 covers 16 residues. The trim removed 0 bases at V and 2 bases at J, leaving 4 bases unmatched. The CDR3 protein is CASSDSGTNPYNEQFF. CDR3 nucleotides: TGTGCCAGCAGTGACTCGGGGACTAACCCCTACAATGAGCAGTTCTTC.

In its sample, this clonotype was seen many times. V is TRBV5-1 and J is TRBJ2-5, with D perhaps matching TRBD2 (6 bases). The V end was cut by 3 bases, the J end by 1 base, with 13 bases between. CDR1 SGHRS and CDR2 YFSETQ come from the germline V gene. This CDR3 contains 15 residues. The CDR3 loop is CASSWNPGVQETQYF. CDR3 nucleotides: TGCGCCAGCAGCTGGAATCCGGGAGTCCAAGAGACCCAGTACTTC. Supplemented by reference TRBV5-1 and TRBJ2-5, the full variable domain reads KAGVTQTPRYLIKTRGQQVTLSCSPISGHRSVSWYQQTPGQGLQFLFEYFSETQRNKGNFPGRFSGRQFSNSRSEMNVSTLELGDSALYLCASSWNPGVQETQYFGPGTRLLVL.

This chain joins TRBV11-1 and TRBJ2-5, with TRBD2 as a possible D gene (6 bases). The DNA end is more similar to TRBJ2-1, so the J call may be wrong. The CDR3 contains 15 residues. The germline CDR1 and CDR2 sequences are SGHAT and FQDESV (reference sequence). The CDR3 DNA reads as TGTGCCAGCAGCTTGGGGCTAGCGCCCCACAATGAGCAGTTCTTC. Residues: CASSLGLAPHNEQFF.

This chain joins TRBV6-2 or TRBV6-3 and TRBJ1-2, with D perhaps TRBD1 (5 bases). V lost 6 bases, J lost 7 bases, and 12 bases lay in between. The CDR3 has 12 residues. The germline CDR1 and CDR2 sequences are MNHEY and SVGEGT. The CDR3 nucleotides are TGTGCCAGCAGCAACCCGGGGACTGGCTACACCTTC. Encoded protein: CASSNPGTGYTF.

This clonotype came up many times. The J gene is TRBJ2-2, the V gene TRBV10-3, with D perhaps TRBD2 (6 bases). Germline V gene sequence: CDR1 ENHRY, CDR2 SYGVKD. This CDR3 contains 14 residues. Trimming stripped 4 bases from V and 4 bases from J, with 10 bases between. Written as DNA, the CDR3 is TGTGCCATCAGTGTTGGAGGGTCCACCGGGGAGCTGTTTTTT. This sequence encodes CAISVGGSTGELFF.

CDR3 nucleotides: TGTGCCAGCTCACCACCGTGGGGAGGTGAGCAGTTCTTC. The encoded protein is CASSPPWGGEQFF. The chain couples TRBV18 to TRBJ2-1, with D possibly being TRBD2 (6 bases). Per the germline V gene, CDR1 is KGHSH and CDR2 is LQKENI. V dropped 0 bases and J dropped 9 bases, with 9 bases sitting between them. This CDR3 comprises 13 residues.

This clonotype was seen a few times. This rearrangement joins TRBV30 to TRBJ1-3, with D possibly TRBD1 on 6 matching bases. V dropped 5 bases and J dropped 0 bases, with 11 bases sitting between them. The CDR3 extends over 14 amino acids. Germline CDR1 and CDR2: GTSNPN and SVGIG (reference sequence). CDR3 region: CAWSTGNSGNTIYF. The CDR3 bases are TGTGCCTGGTCTACAGGGAACTCTGGAAACACCATATATTTT.

Turning to this clonotype: A much more abundant neighbour one base away suggests this may be a read error. The rearrangement links TRBV2 to TRBJ2-2; 9 bases line up with TRBD2. The CDR3 runs 15 residues. Germline CDR1 is SNHLY and CDR2 is FYNNEI. CDR3 bases: TGTGCCAGCACAAATAGCGGGAGTCCCGGCGGGGAGCTGTCTTTT. Its translation is CASTNSGSPGGELSF. Full variable domain (rest looked up from reference TRBV2 and TRBJ2-2): EPEVTQTPSHQVTQMGQEVILRCVPISNHLYFYWYRQILGQKVEFLVSFYNNEISEKSEIFDDQFSVERPDGSNFTLKIRSTKLEDSAMYFCASTNSGSPGGELSFGEGSRLTVL.

The rearrangement joins TRBV29-1 to TRBJ1-2; D call uncertain. Germline values: CDR1 SQVTM, CDR2 ANQGSEA. The CDR3 totals 12 residues. V shed 5 bases and J shed 5 bases, with 12 bases lying between them. The CDR3, as DNA: TGCAGCGTTCGGACCGAGGGATATGGCTACACCTTC. This translates into CSVRTEGYGYTF.

A note on this clonotype: Germline is not matched at one junction end, which may reflect a read error. The J gene is TRBJ1-6, the V gene TRBV5-1; no clear D gene. Germline lookup yields CDR1 SGHRS and CDR2 YFSETQ. The CDR3 runs 17 residues. In nucleotides, the CDR3 is TGCGTCAGCAGCCCAATCCCAGAGGGCGGGCTGAATTCACCCCTCCACTTT. It is translated as CVSSPIPEGGLNSPLHF. The full variable domain, its missing parts supplied by reference TRBV5-1 and TRBJ1-6, is KAGVTQTPRYLIKTRGQQVTLSCSPISGHRSVSWYQQTPGQGLQFLFEYFSETQRNKGNFPGRFSGRQFSNSRSEMNVSTLELGDSALYLCVSSPIPEGGLNSPLHFGNGTRLTVT.

The table lists this clonotype with a few counts. CDR3 nucleotides: TGTGCCAGCAGCCAGCACGGGACTAGCGGGAGGCTCCAGTATTTT. Its translation: CASSQHGTSGRLQYF. The chain couples TRBV7-2 to TRBJ2-3; 15 bases match TRBD2. The germline gives CDR1 SGHTA, CDR2 FQGNSA. The junction had 9 bases not matched to a gene; V was cut back by 5 bases and J by 12 bases. The CDR3 has 15 residues.

This chain connects TRBV5-1 to TRBJ2-3; 8 bases agree with TRBD1. The length of the CDR3 is 14 residues. V lost 6 bases and J lost 2; bases outside the gene matches: 5. From germline, CDR1 is SGHRS and CDR2 YFSETQ. CDR3 protein: CASTRTGITDTQYF. DNA for the CDR3: TGCGCCAGCACTCGGACAGGGATCACAGATACGCAGTATTTT.

Ten or more counts support this clonotype. This chain joins TRBV28 and TRBJ2-5; D might be TRBD1 or TRBD2, each matching 5 bases. CDR1 is MDHEN, CDR2 SYDVKM, per germline. The CDR3 is 13 amino acids. The germline V and J ends were trimmed by 6 bases and 11 bases, with 19 bases remaining between them. CDR3 DNA: TGTGCCAGCAGCTATGGGACGGTTAGGGCGCAGTACTTC. Protein: CASSYGTVRAQYF.

Concerning this clonotype: A single base separates this from a much larger clone, so it may be a read error. This CDR3 is missing its conserved last phenylalanine or tryptophan, likely due to a read error. The rearrangement joins TRBV18 to TRBJ2-3; D not certain. V was shortened by 4 bases and J by 2 bases, with 4 bases between the two germline ends. Germline loops: CDR1 KGHSH, CDR2 LQKENI. The CDR3 sequence is 12 residues long. DNA of the CDR3: TGTGCCAGCTCACGACTCACAGATACGCAGTATGTT. This codes for CASSRLTDTQYV.